This T cell receptor beta chain comes out of a study of blood T cell repertoires in COVID-19. The protocol was immunoSEQ multiplex PCR, while the TCRdb copy is restricted to in-frame clones and leaves out a portion. The table records approximately 230,000 clones, around 86% of them present only once. The CDR3 consists of 15 residues. Germline V gives CDR1 SGHTA, CDR2 FQGNSA. Trimming took 5 bases from V and 0 from J, leaving 12 bases between them. The sequenced sample was PBMCs or T cells enriched from blood (not recorded which). This chain links TRBV7-2 with TRBJ2-3; unclear D gene. The origin of this receptor is a man aged 35 to 55 who had recovered from COVID-19. The CDR3 DNA reads TGTGCCAGCAGCCAGGTGACGGTGAGCACAGATACGCAGTATTTT. Residues: CASSQVTVSTDTQYF.